These 17 T cell receptor beta chains came from one sample sequenced in a study of CD8 T cells in ankylosing spondylitis. Findings of the study overall: A TCR beta motif of fewer than ten highly homologous variants seemed to mark ankylosing spondylitis blood.

These receptors' targets are unknown. TCRdb processed the 5' RACE reads anew with MiXCR; each CDR3 protein has one entry. The sample holds 400,000 to 450,000 distinct CDR3 sequences; about 15% are singletons and the top ten take approximately 1%. Material for sequencing was blood, either unsorted or a sorted T cell fraction (not recorded which). The receptors stem from a male donor with ankylosing spondylitis.

This sequence joins TRBV19 and TRBJ1-5; maybe TRBD1 (6 bases). This CDR3 has 17 amino acids. V shed 2 bases and J shed 3 bases, with 17 bases lying between them. The germline V gene encodes CDR1 LNHDA and CDR2 SQIVND (reference sequence). CDR3 bases: TGTGCCAGTAGTATACTTACGATCAGGGGATTCAATCAGCCCCAGCATTTT. Translation gives CASSILTIRGFNQPQHF.

J is TRBJ2-7 and V is TRBV28; D possibly corresponds to TRBD2 (6 bases). Trimming pared 5 bases from V and 3 bases from J, leaving 17 bases between. This CDR3 has 15 amino acids. Germline V lookup: CDR1 MDHEN, CDR2 SYDVKM. As DNA, the CDR3 is TGTGCCAGCAGTACCCCTAGCGATTCCAACTACGAGCAGTACTTC. It encodes CASSTPSDSNYEQYF.

This clonotype was counted at least ten times. The chain has TRBV9 and TRBJ1-1; D is undetermined. The germline gives CDR1 SGDLS, CDR2 YYNGEE. Deletions cut 0 bases from V and 2 bases from J, with 5 bases between. CDR3 size: 13 residues. The CDR3 DNA reads TGTGCCAGCAGCGTAGAAGGAAACACTGAAGCTTTCTTT. The encoded protein is CASSVEGNTEAFF.

V and J are TRBV5-6 and TRBJ2-7, with no clear D. V was cut by 0 bases and J by 3 bases, with 4 bases left in between. This CDR3 has 12 residues. Germline V lookup: CDR1 SGHDT, CDR2 YYEEEE. CDR3 loop: CASSLANYEQYF. The CDR3 bases are TGTGCCAGCAGCTTGGCAAACTACGAGCAGTACTTC.

This clonotype was observed at least ten times. The chain is built from TRBV4-1 and TRBJ2-3; 7 positions match TRBD2. V gave up 0 bases and J gave up 1 base; unmatched junction bases: 4. Germline assignment: CDR1 MGHRA and CDR2 YSYEKL. CDR3 length: 16 residues. CDR3 in DNA: TGCGCCAGCAGCCAAGATCCCAGCGGGGGCACAGATACGCAGTATTTT. Translating gives CASSQDPSGGTDTQYF.

This CDR3 is CASSVDIFSYEQYF. The CDR3 coding sequence is TGTGCCAGTAGTGTCGACATATTCTCCTACGAGCAGTACTTC. The chain links TRBV19 to TRBJ2-7, with no clear D. Germline CDR1 and CDR2: LNHDA and SQIVND (reference sequence). The CDR3 is 14 residues long. Trimming pared 5 bases from V and 0 bases from J, leaving 11 bases between. Variable domain in full (rest from reference TRBV19 and TRBJ2-7): DGGITQSPKYLFRKEGQNVTLSCEQNLNHDAMYWYRQDPGQGLRLIYYSQIVNDFQKGDIAEGYSVSREKKESFPLTVTSAQKNPTAFYLCASSVDIFSYEQYFGPGTRLTVT.

The chain combines TRBV15 with TRBJ2-7; D perhaps matches TRBD2 (7 bases). CDR1 and CDR2 from the germline V gene are LNHNV and YYDKDF (reference sequence). V lost 4 bases and J 5 bases, leaving 15 bases between the germline ends. The CDR3 contains 14 residues. CDR3 in DNA: TGTGCCACCAGCACCGGGGGGCTAAGGAACGAGCAGTACTTC. Encoded protein: CATSTGGLRNEQYF.

This clonotype has a handful of counts. The genes are TRBV11-2 and TRBJ2-4; TRBD2 might be the D (6 bases). Germline values: CDR1 SGHAT, CDR2 FQNNGV. The CDR3 is made up of 13 amino acids. Between the trimmed V and J ends, which lost 5 bases and 6 bases, there was a span of 11 bases. The DNA of the CDR3 is TGTGCCAGCAGCCCTGGAGGGGCAAACATTCAGTACTTC. Its translation is CASSPGGANIQYF.

This clonotype was seen more than once but under ten times. V usage is TRBV5-1 and J usage is TRBJ2-3; no clear D gene. CDR3 length equals 13 residues. The V end was cut by 5 bases, the J end by 1 base, with 8 bases between. The germline V gene encodes CDR1 SGHRS and CDR2 YFSETQ. The CDR3 sequence is CASRPDGTDTQYF. The CDR3 DNA follows: TGCGCCAGCAGACCCGACGGCACAGATACGCAGTATTTT.

This clonotype has just a few counts. The chain recombines TRBV29-1 with TRBJ1-5, with TRBD1 identical over 8 bases. V dropped 5 bases and J dropped 7; count of bases not matched to a gene: 7. The CDR3 runs 13 residues. The germline V gene encodes CDR1 SQVTM and CDR2 ANQGSEA. CDR3 protein: CSVTGGSGQPQHF. CDR3 in DNA: TGCAGCGTTACAGGGGGATCCGGGCAGCCCCAGCATTTT.

The chain carries TRBV20-1 and TRBJ1-2, with no clear D. The germline V gene has CDR1 DFQATT and CDR2 SNEGSKA (reference sequence). The CDR3 loop spans 11 amino acids. The V end lost 6 bases, the J end lost 3 bases, and 8 bases lay between the germline ends. CDR3 bases: TGCAGTGCCCCCAGTGACTATGGCTACACCTTC. Translated: CSAPSDYGYTF.

CDR3 loop: CASHMGGVGRPNTEAFF. CDR3 coding DNA: TGTGCCAGTCATATGGGAGGGGTAGGAAGGCCCAACACTGAAGCTTTCTTT. The genes are TRBV27 and TRBJ1-1; tentative D call: TRBD1 (5 bases). CDR1 MNHEY and CDR2 SMNVEV come from the germline V gene (reference sequence). V was shortened by 9 bases and J by 2 bases, with 25 bases between the two germline ends. This CDR3 comprises 17 residues.

This clonotype was detected only a few times. The chain combines TRBV27 with TRBJ1-2, with 9 bases lining up with TRBD1. The ends lost 0 bases at V and 3 bases at J; junction bases unmatched: 2. Germline V gene lookup returns CDR1 MNHEY and CDR2 SMNVEV (reference sequence). The CDR3 covers 15 residues. The CDR3 here is CASSLSWTGDYGYTF. The CDR3 DNA follows: TGTGCCAGCAGTTTATCATGGACAGGGGACTATGGCTACACCTTC.

This clonotype was seen a few times. The DNA of the CDR3 is TGTGCCAGTCGGACAGGGGGAAGCTACGAGCAGTACTTC. Translation: CASRTGGSYEQYF. The chain is built from TRBV6-6 and TRBJ2-7; 10 nucleotides line up with TRBD1. Looked up from germline, CDR1 is MNHNY and CDR2 is SVGAGI (reference sequence). This CDR3 has 13 residues. With 9 bases clipped from V and 3 bases from J, the junction kept 5 bases outside the gene matches.

This clonotype was found a few times. V is TRBV5-1 and J is TRBJ2-7; TRBD2 might be the D (5 bases). V was clipped by 1 base and J by 3 bases, with 11 bases between them. This CDR3 spans 14 amino acids. CDR1 is SGHRS, CDR2 YFSETQ, per germline. The DNA for the CDR3 is TGCGCCAGCAGCTTGTTTACCGGGGACTACGAGCAGTACTTC. It codes for CASSLFTGDYEQYF.

V and J are TRBV7-8 and TRBJ1-6; 8 bases map to TRBD1. Germline trimming cut 5 bases from V and 4 bases from J; bases unmatched to any gene: 7. Germline V gene lookup returns CDR1 SGHVS and CDR2 FQNEAQ. CDR3 length equals 16 residues. CDR3 sequence (DNA): TGTGCCAGCAGCGACCGGGGACAGGATTATAATTCACCCCTCCACTTT. It encodes CASSDRGQDYNSPLHF.

The DNA for the CDR3 is TGTGCCAGCGTGCGCGGGGTAGGAGCTGAGCAGTTCTTC. It translates to CASVRGVGAEQFF. The chain recombines TRBV12-3 or TRBV12-4 with TRBJ2-1; TRBD2 is a possible D gene (6 bases). V was trimmed by 8 bases and J by 9 bases, leaving 17 bases between them. This CDR3 is built from 13 residues.